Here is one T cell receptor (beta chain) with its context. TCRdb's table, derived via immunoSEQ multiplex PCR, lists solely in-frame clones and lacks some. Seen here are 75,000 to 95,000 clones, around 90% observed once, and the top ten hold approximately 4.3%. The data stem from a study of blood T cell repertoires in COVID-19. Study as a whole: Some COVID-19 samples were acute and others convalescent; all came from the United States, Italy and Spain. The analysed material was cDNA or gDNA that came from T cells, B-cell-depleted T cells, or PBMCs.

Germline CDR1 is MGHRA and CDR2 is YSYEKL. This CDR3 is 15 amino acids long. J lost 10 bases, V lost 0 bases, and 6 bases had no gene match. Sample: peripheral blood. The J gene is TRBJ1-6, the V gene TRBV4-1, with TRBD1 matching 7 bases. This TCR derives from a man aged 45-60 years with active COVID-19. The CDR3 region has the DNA TGCGCCAGCAGCCAAGATACAGGGGCAAGATCACCCCTCCACTTT. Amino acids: CASSQDTGARSPLHF.